This T cell receptor (beta chain) originates from a study of sequential checkpoint blockade in melanoma. Method: immunoSEQ multiplex PCR; TCRdb's copy keeps in-frame clones and lacks some. The top ten hold less than 25% of the sample, which has almost 9,500 clones, approximately 25% seen once. The treatment was: randomized to nivolumab then ipilimumab (arm A) or the reverse (arm B). The V and J ends lost 6 bases and 2 bases respectively, with 28 bases between them. Germline-derived CDR1 and CDR2 are KGHSH and LQKENI. The CDR3 is made up of 19 amino acids. The V gene is TRBV18, the J gene TRBJ2-5; D is perhaps TRBD2 (5 bases). The source of this sequence is a human donor with melanoma. The sequencing here drew on tumor tissue (inferred from file names), taken from a patient given nivolumab and ipilimumab in sequence. The CDR3 nucleotides are TGTGCCAGCTCCGAAAACCTGGAGGATGGAACGGCCTTTCAAGAGACCCAGTACTTC. This translates into CASSENLEDGTAFQETQYF.